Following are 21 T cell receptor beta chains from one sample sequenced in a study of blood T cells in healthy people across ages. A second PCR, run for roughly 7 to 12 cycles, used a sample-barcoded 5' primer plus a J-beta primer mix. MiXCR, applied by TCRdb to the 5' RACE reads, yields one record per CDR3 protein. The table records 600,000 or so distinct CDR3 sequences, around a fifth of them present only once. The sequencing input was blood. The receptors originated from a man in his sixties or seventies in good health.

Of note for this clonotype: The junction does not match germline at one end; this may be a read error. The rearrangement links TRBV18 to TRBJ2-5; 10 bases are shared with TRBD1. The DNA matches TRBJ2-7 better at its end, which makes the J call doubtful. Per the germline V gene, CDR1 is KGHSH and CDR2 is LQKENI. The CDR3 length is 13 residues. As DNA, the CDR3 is TGTGCCCGCTCAGCGGGACAGGGGTACGAGCAGTACTTC. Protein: CARSAGQGYEQYF.

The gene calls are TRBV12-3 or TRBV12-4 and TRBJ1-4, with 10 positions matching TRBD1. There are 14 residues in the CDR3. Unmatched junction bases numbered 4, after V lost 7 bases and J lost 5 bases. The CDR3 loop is CASTMDRGNEKLFF. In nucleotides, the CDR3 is TGTGCCAGCACCATGGACAGGGGGAATGAAAAACTGTTTTTT.

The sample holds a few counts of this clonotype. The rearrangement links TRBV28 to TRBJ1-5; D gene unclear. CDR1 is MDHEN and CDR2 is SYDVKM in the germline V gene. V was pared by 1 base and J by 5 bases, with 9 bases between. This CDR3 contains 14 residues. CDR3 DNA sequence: TGTGCCAGCAGTTTATCGGGAGACTATCAGCCCCAGCATTTT. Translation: CASSLSGDYQPQHF.

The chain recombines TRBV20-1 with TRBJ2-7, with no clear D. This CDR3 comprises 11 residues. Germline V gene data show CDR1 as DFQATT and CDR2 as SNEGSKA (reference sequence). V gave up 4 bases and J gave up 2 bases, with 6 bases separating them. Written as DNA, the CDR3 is TGCAGTGCTACAGATACCTACGAGCAGTACTTC. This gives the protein CSATDTYEQYF.

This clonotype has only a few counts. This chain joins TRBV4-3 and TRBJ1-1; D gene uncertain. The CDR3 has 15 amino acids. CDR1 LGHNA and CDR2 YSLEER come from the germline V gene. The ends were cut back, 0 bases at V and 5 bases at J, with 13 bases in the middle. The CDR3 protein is CASSQDLKGTTEAFF. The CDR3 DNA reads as TGCGCCAGCAGCCAAGACCTTAAGGGAACAACTGAAGCTTTCTTT.

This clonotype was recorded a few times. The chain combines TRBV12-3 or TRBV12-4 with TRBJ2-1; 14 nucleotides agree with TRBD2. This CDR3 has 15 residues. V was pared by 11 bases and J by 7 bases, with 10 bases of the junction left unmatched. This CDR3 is CAGTLGTSGSNEQFF. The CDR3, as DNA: TGTGCCGGCACCTTGGGGACTAGCGGGAGTAATGAGCAGTTCTTC.

CDR3 nucleotide sequence: TGTGCCAGCAGTTTTCAGCGGTCTAGCACAGATACGCAGTATTTT. It is translated as CASSFQRSSTDTQYF. The V and J genes are TRBV12-3 or TRBV12-4 and TRBJ2-3; possibly TRBD2 for D (5 bases). V gave up 3 bases and J gave up 0 bases, with 10 bases separating them. The CDR3 sequence is 15 residues long.

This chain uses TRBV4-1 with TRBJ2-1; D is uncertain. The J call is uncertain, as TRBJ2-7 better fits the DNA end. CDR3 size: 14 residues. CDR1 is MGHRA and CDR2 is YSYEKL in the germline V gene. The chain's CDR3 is CASSQGLDRYEQYF. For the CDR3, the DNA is TGCGCCAGCAGCCAAGGTTTGGACCGCTACGAGCAGTACTTC.

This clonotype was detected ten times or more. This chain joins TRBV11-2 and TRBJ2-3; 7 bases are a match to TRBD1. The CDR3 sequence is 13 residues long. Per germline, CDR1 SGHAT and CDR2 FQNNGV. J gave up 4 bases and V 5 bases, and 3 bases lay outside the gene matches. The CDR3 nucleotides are TGTGCCAGCAGCGCAGACAGGGCAGATACGCAGTATTTT. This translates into CASSADRADTQYF.

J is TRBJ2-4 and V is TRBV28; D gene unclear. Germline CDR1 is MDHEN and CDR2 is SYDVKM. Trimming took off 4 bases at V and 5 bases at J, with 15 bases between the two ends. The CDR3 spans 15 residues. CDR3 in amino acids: CASSSSGPAQNIQYF. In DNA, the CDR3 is TGTGCCAGCAGTTCGTCCGGGCCCGCTCAAAACATTCAGTACTTC.

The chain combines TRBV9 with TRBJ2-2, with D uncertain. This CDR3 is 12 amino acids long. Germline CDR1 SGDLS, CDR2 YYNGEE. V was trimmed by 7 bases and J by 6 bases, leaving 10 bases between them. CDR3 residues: CASGPGPGELFF. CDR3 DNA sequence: TGTGCCAGCGGGCCCGGGCCCGGGGAGCTGTTTTTT.

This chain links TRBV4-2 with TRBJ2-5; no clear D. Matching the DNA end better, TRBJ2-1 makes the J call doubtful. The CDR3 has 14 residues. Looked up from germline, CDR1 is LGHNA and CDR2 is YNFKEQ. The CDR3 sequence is CASSQSRTDDEQFF. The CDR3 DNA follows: TGTGCCAGCAGCCAGAGTCGGACCGACGATGAGCAGTTCTTC.

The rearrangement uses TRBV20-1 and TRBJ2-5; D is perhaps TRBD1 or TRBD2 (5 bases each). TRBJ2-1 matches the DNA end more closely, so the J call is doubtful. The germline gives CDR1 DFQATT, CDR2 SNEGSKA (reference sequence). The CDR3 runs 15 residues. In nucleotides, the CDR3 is TGCAGTGCTACAGAAAGGGGAGTGGCCTACAATGAGCAGTTCTTC. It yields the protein CSATERGVAYNEQFF.

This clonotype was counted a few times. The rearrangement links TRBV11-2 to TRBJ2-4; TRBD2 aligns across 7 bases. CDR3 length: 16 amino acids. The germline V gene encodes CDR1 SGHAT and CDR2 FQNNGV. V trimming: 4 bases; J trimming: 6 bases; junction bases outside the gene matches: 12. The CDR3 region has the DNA TGTGCCAGCAGCTATGGGGGTAGCGGGTCGGGAAACATTCAGTACTTC. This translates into CASSYGGSGSGNIQYF.

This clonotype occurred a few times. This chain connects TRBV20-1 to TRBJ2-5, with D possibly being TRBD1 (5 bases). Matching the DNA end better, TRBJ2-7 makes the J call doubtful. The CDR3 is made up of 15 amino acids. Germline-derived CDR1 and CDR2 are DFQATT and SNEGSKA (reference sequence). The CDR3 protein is CSASLGADSSYEQYF. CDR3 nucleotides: TGCAGTGCTAGCTTAGGGGCAGACTCCTCCTACGAGCAGTACTTC.

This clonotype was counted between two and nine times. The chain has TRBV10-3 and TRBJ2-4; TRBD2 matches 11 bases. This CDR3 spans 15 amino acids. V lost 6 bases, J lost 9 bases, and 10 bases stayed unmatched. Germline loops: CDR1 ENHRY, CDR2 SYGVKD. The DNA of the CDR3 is TGTGCCATCAGCCCCGGGATAGCGGGAGGGTTCATTCAGTACTTC. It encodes CAISPGIAGGFIQYF.

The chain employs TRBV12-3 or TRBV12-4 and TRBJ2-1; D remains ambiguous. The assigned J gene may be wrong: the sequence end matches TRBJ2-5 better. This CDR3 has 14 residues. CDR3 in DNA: TGTGCCAGCAGTTTAGACAGCTCCCTGGAGACCCAGTACTTC. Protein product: CASSLDSSLETQYF.

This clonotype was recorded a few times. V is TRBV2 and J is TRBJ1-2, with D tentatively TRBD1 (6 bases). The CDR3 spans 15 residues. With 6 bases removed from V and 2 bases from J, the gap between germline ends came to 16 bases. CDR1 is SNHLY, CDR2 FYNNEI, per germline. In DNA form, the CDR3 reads TGTGCCAGCAGAGCCCCGGGACACGAAAACTATGGCTACACCTTC. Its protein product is CASRAPGHENYGYTF. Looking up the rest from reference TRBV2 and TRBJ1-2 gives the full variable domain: EPEVTQTPSHQVTQMGQEVILRCVPISNHLYFYWYRQILGQKVEFLVSFYNNEISEKSEIFDDQFSVERPDGSNFTLKIRSTKLEDSAMYFCASRAPGHENYGYTFGSGTRLTVV.

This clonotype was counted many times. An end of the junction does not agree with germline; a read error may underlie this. CDR3: CASSLAQETQYF. The CDR3, as DNA: TGTGCCAGCAGCTTAGCCCAAGAGACCCAGTACTTC. The chain recombines TRBV5-1 with TRBJ2-5; D is uncertain. Germline V gene lookup returns CDR1 SGHRS and CDR2 YFSETQ. The CDR3 loop spans 12 amino acids.

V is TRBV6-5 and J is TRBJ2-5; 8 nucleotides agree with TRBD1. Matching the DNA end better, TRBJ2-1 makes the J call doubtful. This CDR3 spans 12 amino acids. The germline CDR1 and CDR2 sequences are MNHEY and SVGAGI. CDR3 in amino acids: CATWTGYNEQFF. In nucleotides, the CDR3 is TGTGCCACCTGGACAGGGTACAATGAGCAGTTCTTC.

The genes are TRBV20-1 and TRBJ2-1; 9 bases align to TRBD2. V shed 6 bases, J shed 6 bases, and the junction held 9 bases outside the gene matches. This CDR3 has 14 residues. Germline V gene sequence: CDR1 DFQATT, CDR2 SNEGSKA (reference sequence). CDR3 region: CSARKRGATNEQFF. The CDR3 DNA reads TGCAGTGCCCGTAAGCGGGGGGCAACCAATGAGCAGTTCTTC.